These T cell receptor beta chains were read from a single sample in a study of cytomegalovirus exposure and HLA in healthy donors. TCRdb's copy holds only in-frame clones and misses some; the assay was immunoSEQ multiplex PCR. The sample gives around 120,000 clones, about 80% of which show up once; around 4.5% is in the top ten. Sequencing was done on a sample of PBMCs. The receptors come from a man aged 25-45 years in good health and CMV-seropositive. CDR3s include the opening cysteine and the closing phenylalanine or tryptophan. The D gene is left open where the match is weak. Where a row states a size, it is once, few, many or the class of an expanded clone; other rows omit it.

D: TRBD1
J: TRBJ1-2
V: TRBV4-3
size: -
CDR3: CASSPRTGNNYGYTF
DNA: TGCGCCAGCAGCCCCCGGACAGGGAATAACTATGGCTACACCTTC

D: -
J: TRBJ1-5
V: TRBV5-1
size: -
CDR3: CASSPLPLQGPNQPQHF
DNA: TGCGCCAGCAGCCCGCTTCCGCTACAGGGCCCGAATCAGCCCCAGCATTTT

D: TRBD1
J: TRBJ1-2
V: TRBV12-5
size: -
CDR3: CASGAGTGGTNYGYTF
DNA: TGTGCTAGTGGTGCCGGGACAGGGGGCACTAACTATGGCTACACCTTC

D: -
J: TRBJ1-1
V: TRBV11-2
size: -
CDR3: CASSFLEGSTEAFF
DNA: TGTGCCAGCAGCTTTTTAGAGGGAAGCACTGAAGCTTTCTTT

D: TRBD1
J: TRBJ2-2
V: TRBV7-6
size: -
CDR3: CASSSFPGTDNTGELFF
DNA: TGTGCCAGCAGCTCCTTTCCCGGGACAGACAACACCGGGGAGCTGTTTTTT

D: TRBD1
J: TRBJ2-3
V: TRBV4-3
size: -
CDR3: CASSQDPGQGETDTQYF
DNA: TGCGCCAGCAGCCAAGACCCCGGACAGGGGGAGACAGATACGCAGTATTTT

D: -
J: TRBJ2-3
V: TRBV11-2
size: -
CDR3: CASSLEVGRGKKDTQYF
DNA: TGTGCCAGCAGCTTAGAGGTTGGCAGGGGAAAAAAAGATACGCAGTATTTT

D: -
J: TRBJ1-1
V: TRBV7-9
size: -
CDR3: CASSLGGRGGNTEAFF
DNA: TGTGCCAGCAGCTTGGGGGGAAGGGGAGGGAACACTGAAGCTTTCTTT

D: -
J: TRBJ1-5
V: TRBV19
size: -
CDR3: CASSISEGNQPQHF
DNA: TGTGCCAGTAGTATCTCTGAGGGAAATCAGCCCCAGCATTTT

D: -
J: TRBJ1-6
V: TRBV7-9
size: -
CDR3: CASSSIDSWNSPLHF
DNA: TGTGCCAGCAGCTCGATTGACAGCTGGAATTCACCCCTCCACTTT

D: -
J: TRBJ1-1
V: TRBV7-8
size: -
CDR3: CASGDNRVDQAFF
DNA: TGTGCCAGCGGAGATAACAGGGTAGATCAGGCTTTCTTT

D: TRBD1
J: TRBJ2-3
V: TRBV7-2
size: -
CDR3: CASSSQQPGGTQYF
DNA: TGTGCCAGCAGCAGCCAACAACCAGGGGGTACGCAGTATTTT

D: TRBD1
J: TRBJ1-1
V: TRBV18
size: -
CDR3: CASSSYRGSNTEAFF
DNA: TGTGCCAGCTCATCTTACAGGGGGTCGAACACTGAAGCTTTCTTT

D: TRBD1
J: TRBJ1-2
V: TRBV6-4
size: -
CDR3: CASSIAGQGYGYTF
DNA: TGTGCCAGCAGTATCGCCGGACAGGGCTATGGCTACACCTTC

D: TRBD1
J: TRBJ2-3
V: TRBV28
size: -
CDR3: CASGTRGSTDTQYF
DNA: TGTGCCAGCGGGACCAGGGGGAGCACAGATACGCAGTATTTT

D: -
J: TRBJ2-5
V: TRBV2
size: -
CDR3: CASSLSRETQYF
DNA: TGTGCCAGCAGCCTCAGTCGAGAGACCCAGTACTTC

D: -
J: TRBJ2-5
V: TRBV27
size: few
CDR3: CASRPRPQGGTQYF
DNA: TGTGCCAGCAGACCCCGGCCCCAAGGAGGGACCCAGTACTTC

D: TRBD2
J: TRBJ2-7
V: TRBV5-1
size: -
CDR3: CASSLLLAGPGQYF
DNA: TGCGCCAGCAGCTTGCTCCTAGCGGGGCCAGGGCAGTACTTC

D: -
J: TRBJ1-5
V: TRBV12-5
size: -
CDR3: CASGRGGNQPQHF
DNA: TGTGCTAGTGGTCGAGGTGGCAATCAGCCCCAGCATTTT

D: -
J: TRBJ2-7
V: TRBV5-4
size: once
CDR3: CASSFSGPISEQYF
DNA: TGTGCCAGCAGCTTCTCCGGTCCCATATCTGAGCAGTACTTC

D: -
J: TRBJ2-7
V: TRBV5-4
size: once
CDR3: CASSWSQRSSYEQYF
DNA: TGTGCCAGCAGCTGGAGCCAGCGGTCTTCCTACGAGCAGTACTTC

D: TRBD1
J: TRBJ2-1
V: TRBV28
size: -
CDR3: CASRPIIGDRAYNEQFF
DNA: TGTGCCAGCAGGCCCATCATAGGGGACAGGGCATACAATGAGCAGTTCTTC

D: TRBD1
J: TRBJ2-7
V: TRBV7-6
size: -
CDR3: CASSLGGTGRNGEQYF
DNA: TGTGCCAGCAGCTTAGGGGGGACAGGGCGAAACGGCGAGCAGTACTTC

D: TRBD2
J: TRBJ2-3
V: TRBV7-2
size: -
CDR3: CASSSRLAGVSDTQYF
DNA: TGTGCCAGCAGCTCCCGACTAGCGGGAGTCTCAGATACGCAGTATTTT

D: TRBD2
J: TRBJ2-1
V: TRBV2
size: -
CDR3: CASTRPERGTYNEQFF
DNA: TGTGCCAGCACCCGCCCAGAGCGGGGAACCTACAATGAGCAGTTCTTC

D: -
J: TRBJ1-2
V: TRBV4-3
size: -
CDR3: CASSQEGAGRNYGYTF
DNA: TGCGCCAGCAGCCAAGAAGGTGCCGGCAGGAACTATGGCTACACCTTC

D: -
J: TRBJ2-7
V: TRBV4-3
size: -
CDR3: CASSQLTGSSYERYF
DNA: TGCGCCAGCAGCCAACTAACCGGAAGCTCCTACGAGCGGTACTTC

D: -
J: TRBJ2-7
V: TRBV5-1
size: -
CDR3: CASSLAPGSSEQYF
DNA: TGCGCCAGCAGCTTGGCCCCGGGAAGCAGCGAGCAGTACTTC

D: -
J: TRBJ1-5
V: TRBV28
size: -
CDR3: CASSAGRTYGNQPQHF
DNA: TGTGCCAGCAGTGCCGGACGGACTTACGGCAATCAGCCCCAGCATTTT

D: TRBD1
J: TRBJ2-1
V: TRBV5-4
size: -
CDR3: CASSSTGQGAYNEQFF
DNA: TGTGCCAGCAGCTCCACGGGGCAGGGGGCATATAATGAGCAGTTCTTC

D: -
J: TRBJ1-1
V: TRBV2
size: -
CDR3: CASSGEGNTEAFF
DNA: TGTGCCAGCTCGGGGGAGGGGAACACTGAAGCTTTCTTT

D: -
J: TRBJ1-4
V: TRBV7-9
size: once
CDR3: CASSPGRGNEKLFF
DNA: TGTGCCAGCAGCCCGGGGAGGGGGAATGAAAAACTGTTTTTT

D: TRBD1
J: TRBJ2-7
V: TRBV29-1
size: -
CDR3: CSVSGQIPYEQYF
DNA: TGCAGCGTCTCGGGACAGATTCCCTACGAGCAGTACTTC

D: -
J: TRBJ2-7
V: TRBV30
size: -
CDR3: CAWSPLGEQYF
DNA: TGTGCCTGGAGTCCCCTAGGCGAGCAGTACTTC

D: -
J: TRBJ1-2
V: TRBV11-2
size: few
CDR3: CASSPQTYTEGYTF
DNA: TGTGCCAGCAGCCCGCAGACTTACACGGAGGGCTACACCTTC

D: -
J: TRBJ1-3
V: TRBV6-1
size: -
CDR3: CASSELRGWNTIYF
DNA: TGTGCCAGCAGTGAACTGAGGGGGTGGAACACCATATATTTT

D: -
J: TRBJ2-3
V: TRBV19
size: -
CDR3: CASSMMTATDTQYF
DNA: TGTGCCAGTAGTATGATGACTGCCACAGATACGCAGTATTTT

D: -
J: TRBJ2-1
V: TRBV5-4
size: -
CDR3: CASSASSGEGDNEQFF
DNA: TGTGCCAGCAGCGCTTCAAGCGGGGAGGGGGACAATGAGCAGTTCTTC

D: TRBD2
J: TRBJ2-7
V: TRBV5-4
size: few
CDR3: CASSLAEAGVYEQYF
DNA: TGTGCCAGCAGCTTGGCAGAAGCGGGAGTCTACGAGCAGTACTTC

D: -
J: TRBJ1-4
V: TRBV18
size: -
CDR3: CASSPNGGSGEKLFF
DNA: TGTGCCAGCTCACCTAATGGGGGGTCGGGCGAAAAACTGTTTTTT

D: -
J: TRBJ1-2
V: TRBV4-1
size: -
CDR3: CASSQGGGGNYGYTF
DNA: TGCGCCAGCAGCCAAGGGGGAGGGGGGAACTATGGCTACACCTTC

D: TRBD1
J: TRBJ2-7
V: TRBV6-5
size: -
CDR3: CATRTGGSVWQYF
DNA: TGTGCCACCAGGACAGGGGGCTCGGTTTGGCAGTACTTC

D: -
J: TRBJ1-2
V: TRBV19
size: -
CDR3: CASSIYAVNYGYTF
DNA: TGTGCCAGTAGTATATATGCAGTTAACTATGGCTACACCTTC